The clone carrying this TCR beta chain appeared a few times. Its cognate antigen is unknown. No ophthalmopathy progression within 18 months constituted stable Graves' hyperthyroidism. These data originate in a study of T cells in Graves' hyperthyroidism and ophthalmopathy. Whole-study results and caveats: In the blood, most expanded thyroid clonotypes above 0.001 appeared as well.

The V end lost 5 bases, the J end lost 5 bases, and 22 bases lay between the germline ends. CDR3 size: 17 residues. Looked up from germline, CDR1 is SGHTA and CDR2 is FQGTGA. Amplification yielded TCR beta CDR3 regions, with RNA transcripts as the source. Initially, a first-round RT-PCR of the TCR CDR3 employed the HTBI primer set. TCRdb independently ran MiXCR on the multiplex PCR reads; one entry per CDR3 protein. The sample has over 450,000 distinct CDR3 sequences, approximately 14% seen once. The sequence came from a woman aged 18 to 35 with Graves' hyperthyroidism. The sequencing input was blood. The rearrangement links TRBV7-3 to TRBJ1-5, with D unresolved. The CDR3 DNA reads TGTGCCAGCAGCCTTCCCACTGACCTTTGGGCTGATCAGCCCCAGCATTTT. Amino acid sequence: CASSLPTDLWADQPQHF.